These 24 T cell receptor beta chains were sequenced from one sample in a study of cytomegalovirus exposure and HLA in healthy donors. With 60 Vbeta and 13 Jbeta primers, the PCR was carried out. Clones were sequenced by immunoSEQ multiplex PCR, and TCRdb holds only the in-frame ones, with some missing. The sample shows about 130,000 clones, roughly 69% of them seen only once. The specimen was PBMCs. These TCRs come from a human donor in good health.

For this clone: The germline gene is not matched at one end of the junction; a read error may be the cause. The chain is built from TRBV27 and TRBJ2-7; 9 bases align to TRBD2. There are 10 residues in the CDR3. The germline gives CDR1 MNHEY, CDR2 SMNVEV (reference sequence). The CDR3 DNA is TGTGCCAGCAGTCCCCAGCGGGAGGACTTC. Its translation is CASSPQREDF.

The chain recombines TRBV27 with TRBJ2-1; TRBD2 agrees at 7 bases. After removal of 2 bases from V and 4 bases from J, the junction contained 8 bases not matched to a gene. This CDR3 is built from 16 residues. Germline V gene data show CDR1 as MNHEY and CDR2 as SMNVEV (reference sequence). This CDR3 is CASSLLAGEGYNEQFF. In nucleotides, the CDR3 is TGTGCCAGCAGTTTACTGGCGGGAGAAGGTTACAATGAGCAGTTCTTC.

V gene TRBV2 combines with J gene TRBJ2-1; 7 bases line up with TRBD2. V trimming: 6 bases; J trimming: 8 bases; junction bases outside the gene matches: 10. The CDR3 runs 14 residues. Germline V gene data show CDR1 as SNHLY and CDR2 as FYNNEI. In DNA form, the CDR3 reads TGTGCCAGCAGGCCCCAAGCGGGGCGAGATGAGCAGTTCTTC. This codes for CASRPQAGRDEQFF.

This chain links TRBV28 with TRBJ2-7, with D perhaps matching TRBD1 (5 bases). From germline, CDR1 is MDHEN and CDR2 SYDVKM. V lost 6 bases and J lost 0, with 12 bases in between. The CDR3 is 14 amino acids. Here the CDR3 reads CASSFRTLSYEQYF. CDR3 in DNA: TGTGCCAGCAGCTTTCGGACACTCTCCTACGAGCAGTACTTC.

The gene calls are TRBV25-1 and TRBJ2-1; 9 bases fit TRBD2. Germline CDR1 MGHDK, CDR2 SYGVNS. V trimming: 7 bases; J trimming: 9 bases; junction bases outside the gene matches: 13. This CDR3 contains 15 residues. CDR3: CASTKMTSGRREQFF. CDR3 nucleotide sequence: TGTGCCAGCACAAAGATGACTAGCGGAAGGCGTGAGCAGTTCTTC.

The V call is TRBV29-1, the J call TRBJ2-3; 8 bases map to TRBD2. V gave up 7 bases and J gave up 1 base; unmatched junction bases: 19. Germline V gene data show CDR1 as SQVTM and CDR2 as ANQGSEA. The CDR3 sequence is 18 residues long. In nucleotides, the CDR3 is TGCAGCGCCCTTGAGGGTCGGGGGGGACCCCTCGGCACAGATACGCAGTATTTT. It translates to CSALEGRGGPLGTDTQYF.

The chain employs TRBV6-5 and TRBJ1-1, with unresolved D. CDR3 length: 14 amino acids. Germline-derived CDR1 and CDR2 are MNHEY and SVGAGI. V was trimmed by 0 bases and J by 0 bases, leaving 5 bases between them. CDR3 sequence: CASSYSTLNTEAFF. The CDR3 DNA sequence: TGTGCCAGCAGTTACTCGACTCTGAACACTGAAGCTTTCTTT.

This chain joins TRBV21-1 and TRBJ2-7; whether TRBD1, the table's D call, matches the DNA was not checked. TRBV21-1 is flagged as a pseudogene. This CDR3 is 15 amino acids long. This CDR3 reads CASSKRAGVSYEQYF. CDR3 nucleotides: TGTGCCAGCAGCAAAAGGGCAGGGGTCTCCTACGAGCAGTACTTC.

This clone was picked up one time. V and J are TRBV15 and TRBJ1-3; the D is unclear. Trimming left V 1 base short and J 1 base short, with 8 bases between. This CDR3 region has 15 residues. Germline CDR1 LNHNV, CDR2 YYDKDF (reference sequence). CDR3 sequence reads: CATSRGEGSGNTIYF. For the CDR3, the DNA is TGTGCCACCAGCAGAGGGGAGGGTTCTGGAAACACCATATATTTT.

The V gene is TRBV6-5, the J gene TRBJ1-2; 7 bases agree with TRBD1. CDR3 length: 13 residues. Germline V CDR1 and CDR2: MNHEY, SVGAGI. The V segment lost 5 bases and the J segment 4 bases; nucleotides outside the gene matches: 4. CDR3 in DNA: TGTGCCAGCAGTGAGACAGGGAGCTATGGCTACACCTTC. It specifies CASSETGSYGYTF.

The rearrangement uses TRBV2 and TRBJ2-1; 13 bases line up with TRBD2. The trim removed 5 bases at V and 5 bases at J, leaving 9 bases unmatched. This CDR3 is 17 amino acids long. Germline V gene lookup returns CDR1 SNHLY and CDR2 FYNNEI. The CDR3 reads CASSLYGTSGVNNEQFF. In DNA, the CDR3 is TGTGCCAGCAGTCTATATGGGACTAGCGGGGTAAACAATGAGCAGTTCTTC.

This clone turned up a few times. This sequence joins TRBV20-1 and TRBJ2-7; D gene uncertain. This CDR3 has 11 residues. Trimming took off 3 bases at V and 6 bases at J, with 9 bases between the two ends. From germline, CDR1 is DFQATT and CDR2 SNEGSKA (reference sequence). The CDR3 region has the DNA TGCAGTGCTAGTCAGATCTCCGAGCAGTACTTC. This gives the protein CSASQISEQYF.

V is TRBV2 and J is TRBJ2-7; D unresolved. Between the trimmed V and J ends, which lost 10 bases and 0 bases, there was a span of 10 bases. This CDR3 has 12 residues. Germline CDR1 reads SNHLY; CDR2 reads FYNNEI. CDR3 amino acids: CAIEGVSYEQYF. CDR3 nucleotides: TGTGCCATTGAAGGAGTCTCCTACGAGCAGTACTTC.

The genes are TRBV25-1 and TRBJ2-4, with 10 bases matching TRBD1. J gave up 9 bases and V 6 bases, and 5 bases lay outside the gene matches. CDR1 and CDR2 from the germline V gene are MGHDK and SYGVNS. The CDR3 loop spans 13 amino acids. CDR3 bases: TGTGCCAGCAGCCAGGACAGGGGGGGCATTCAGTACTTC. Translating it yields CASSQDRGGIQYF.

This clone was observed once. The chain joins TRBV2 to TRBJ1-3, with D uncertain. V lost 0 bases to trimming and J lost 0 bases, with 12 bases between them. There are 17 residues in the CDR3. Looked up from germline, CDR1 is SNHLY and CDR2 is FYNNEI. DNA of the CDR3: TGTGCCAGCAGTGAAGCGCTGGGCACCTTCTCTGGAAACACCATATATTTT. Its protein is CASSEALGTFSGNTIYF.

This chain connects TRBV5-6 to TRBJ2-5; 10 bases align to TRBD2. The CDR3 totals 17 residues. V was clipped by 1 base and J by 5 bases; unmatched bases: 11. Germline V gene sequence: CDR1 SGHDT, CDR2 YYEEEE. The CDR3 sequence is CASSLILAGVGGETQYF. The DNA of the CDR3 is TGTGCCAGCAGCTTGATCCTAGCGGGGGTGGGAGGGGAGACCCAGTACTTC.

The chain has TRBV4-3 and TRBJ2-3; D remains unclear. The CDR3 totals 13 residues. CDR1 and CDR2 from the germline V gene are LGHNA and YSLEER. V lost 2 bases and J lost 5, with 8 bases in between. For the CDR3, the DNA is TGCGCCAGCAGCCAAACTATAGGAGATACGCAGTATTTT. It is translated as CASSQTIGDTQYF.

The chain is built from TRBV30 and TRBJ1-2; D gene unclear. The CDR3 loop spans 15 amino acids. CDR1 is GTSNPN, CDR2 SVGIG, per germline (reference sequence). The ends were cut back, 0 bases at V and 2 bases at J, with 13 bases in the middle. CDR3 DNA sequence: TGTGCCTGGAGTGTACTCCCGGGTGGGAACTATGGCTACACCTTC. Its protein is CAWSVLPGGNYGYTF.

The chain combines TRBV10-3 with TRBJ2-5; a weak D match, TRBD2 (7 bases). The ends were cut back, 3 bases at V and 5 bases at J, with 16 bases in the middle. Germline values: CDR1 ENHRY, CDR2 SYGVKD. This CDR3 region has 15 residues. CDR3 region: CAISDNSGGRETQYF. In DNA form, the CDR3 reads TGTGCCATCAGTGACAACTCGGGGGGCCGGGAGACCCAGTACTTC.

This chain links TRBV30 with TRBJ1-2; TRBD1 agrees at 8 bases. The germline CDR1 and CDR2 sequences are GTSNPN and SVGIG (reference sequence). The CDR3 has 15 amino acids. V trimming: 4 bases; J trimming: 7 bases; junction bases outside the gene matches: 14. The CDR3 loop is CAWTLNHQGAAGYTF. CDR3 bases: TGTGCCTGGACCCTCAATCATCAGGGGGCTGCTGGCTACACCTTC. Full variable domain (rest looked up from reference TRBV30 and TRBJ1-2): SQTIHQWPATLVQPVGSPLSLECTVEGTSNPNLYWYRQAAGRGLQLLFYSVGIGQISSEVPQNLSASRPQDRQFILSSKKLLLSDSGFYLCAWTLNHQGAAGYTFGSGTRLTVV.

This clone was seen a handful of times. This chain uses TRBV5-4 with TRBJ2-4, with 9 bases aligning to TRBD2. Germline V lookup: CDR1 SGHNT, CDR2 YYREEE (reference sequence). Trimming cost V 4 bases and J 0 bases; bases outside gene matches: 14. CDR3 length: 19 residues. The CDR3 region is CASSPGGAGGLRAKNIQYF. The CDR3 DNA reads TGTGCCAGCAGCCCCGGGGGAGCGGGGGGTCTGAGAGCCAAAAACATTCAGTACTTC.

The rearrangement links TRBV28 to TRBJ1-2; D is unclear. The V gene lost 6 bases and the J gene lost 8 bases, with 13 bases spanning the gap. From germline, CDR1 is MDHEN and CDR2 SYDVKM. The CDR3 is made up of 12 amino acids. CDR3 nucleotides: TGTGCCAGCAGCTTCGGATGGAGAGGCTACACCTTC. The encoded protein is CASSFGWRGYTF.

The rearrangement joins TRBV9 to TRBJ2-7; 10 bases line up with TRBD1. The V gene's germline CDR1 is SGDLS and CDR2 YYNGEE. With 4 bases clipped from V and 3 bases from J, the junction kept 7 bases outside the gene matches. The CDR3 covers 15 residues. CDR3 region: CASSLSTGGGYEQYF. CDR3 in DNA: TGTGCCAGCAGCCTTTCGACAGGGGGCGGCTACGAGCAGTACTTC.

The CDR3 sequence: CASSLSGRAGETQYF. The CDR3 region has the DNA TGTGCCAGCAGCCTTAGCGGGAGGGCCGGTGAGACCCAGTACTTC. The chain links TRBV9 to TRBJ2-5; 11 bases match TRBD2. The V and J ends lost 4 bases and 5 bases, in that order; junction bases with no gene match: 7. This CDR3 contains 15 residues. The germline V gene has CDR1 SGDLS and CDR2 YYNGEE.